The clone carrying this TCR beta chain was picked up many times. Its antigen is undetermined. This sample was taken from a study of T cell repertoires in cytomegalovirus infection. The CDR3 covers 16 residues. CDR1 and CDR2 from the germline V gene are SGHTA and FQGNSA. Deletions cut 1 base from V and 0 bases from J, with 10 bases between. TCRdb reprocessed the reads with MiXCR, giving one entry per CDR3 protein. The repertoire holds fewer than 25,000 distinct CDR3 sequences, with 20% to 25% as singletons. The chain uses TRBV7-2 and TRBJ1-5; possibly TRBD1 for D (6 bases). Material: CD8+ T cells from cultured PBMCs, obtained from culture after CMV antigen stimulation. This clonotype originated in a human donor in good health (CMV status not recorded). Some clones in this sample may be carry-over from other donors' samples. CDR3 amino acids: CASSLEGGHSNQPQHF. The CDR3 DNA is TGTGCCAGCAGCTTAGAGGGGGGACATAGCAATCAGCCCCAGCATTTT. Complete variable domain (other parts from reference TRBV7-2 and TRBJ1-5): GAGVSQSPSNKVTEKGKDVELRCDPISGHTALYWYRQSLGQGLEFLIYFQGNSAPDKSGLPSDRFSAERTGGSVSTLTIQRTQQEDSAVYLCASSLEGGHSNQPQHFGDGTRLSIL.